This TCR beta chain was identified during a study of human T cells and chemical hapten exposure. Study results and limitations: The formation of large CDR3 similarity clusters by expanded TCRs significantly exceeded that of controls. Counts of TCRs above 1 in 1000 frequency stayed unchanged with DPC sensitization.

Individual cDNA molecules had unique molecular identifiers attached to them by the library. TCRdb reanalysed the RACE reads using MiXCR and keeps one entry per CDR3 protein. The repertoire holds more than 80,000 distinct CDR3 sequences, with roughly 10% as singletons. This clonotype was counted a few times. The antigen is unknown. Time point here: pre-sensitization, week 0. Treatment indicated: therapeutic diphenylcyclopropenone sensitization with weekly scalp DPC. Samples of blood were obtained prior to the application of each patch test. This CDR3 has 17 amino acids. V lost 4 bases and J 0 bases, leaving 16 bases between the germline ends. Per the germline V gene, CDR1 is SGHRS and CDR2 is YFSETQ.

The gene calls are TRBV5-1 and TRBJ2-2; the D call may be TRBD1 or TRBD2 (5 bases each). This clonotype was obtained from a woman aged 55-69 years with alopecia areata. Some clones in this sample may be carry-over from other donors' samples. The specimen comprised whole blood, sampled in connection with sensitization to the hapten diphenylcyclopropenone (DPC). The CDR3 sequence is CASSPYGGLSNTGELFF. The CDR3 DNA reads TGCGCCAGCAGCCCGTATGGGGGTCTCTCGAACACCGGGGAGCTGTTTTTT.